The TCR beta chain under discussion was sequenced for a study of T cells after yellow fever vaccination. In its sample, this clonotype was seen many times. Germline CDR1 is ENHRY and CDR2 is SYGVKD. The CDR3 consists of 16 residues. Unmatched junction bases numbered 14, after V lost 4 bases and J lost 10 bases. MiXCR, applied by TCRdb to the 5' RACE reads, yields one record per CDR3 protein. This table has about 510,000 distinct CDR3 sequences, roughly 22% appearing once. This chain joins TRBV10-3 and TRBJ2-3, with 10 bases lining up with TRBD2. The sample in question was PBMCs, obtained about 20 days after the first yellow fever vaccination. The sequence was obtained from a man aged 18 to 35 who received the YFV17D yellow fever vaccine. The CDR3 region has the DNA TGTGCCATCAGTGGAGGGAGCGGGGGGGCCGGCGTGGCGCAGTATTTT. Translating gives CAISGGSGGAGVAQYF.